This TCR beta chain stems from a study of beta chain features in type 1 diabetes. Whole-study context: Analysis included 100 million to 110 million sorted cells drawn from all samples. Whole-study results and caveats: Type 1 diabetes patients showed fewer insertions and more deletions at VDJ junctions. For Type 1 diabetes patients, all four CD4+ subsets carried TCRB CDR3s that were moderately but significantly shorter.

V lost 6 bases, J lost 4 bases, and 13 bases stayed unmatched. Germline values: CDR1 ENHRY, CDR2 SYGVKD. This CDR3 has 16 residues. Purity above 95% was achieved in all sorted populations. Expressed TCRB transcripts were sequenced, since all the RNA that had been isolated was reverse transcribed. The repertoire was sequenced with immunoSEQ multiplex PCR; TCRdb's copy has only in-frame clones and lacks some. The sample has around 500,000 clones, over 25% seen once. Details on this clone: Its antigen is undetermined.

The clonotype was recovered from a man aged 18 to 29 in good health. The chain links TRBV10-3 to TRBJ2-3, with TRBD1 identical over 7 bases. The sample taken for sequencing was naive CD4+ T cells from blood. DNA of the CDR3: TGTGCCATCAGGACTGAACAGGGGATAAAGGCAGATACGCAGTATTTT. Translating it yields CAIRTEQGIKADTQYF.